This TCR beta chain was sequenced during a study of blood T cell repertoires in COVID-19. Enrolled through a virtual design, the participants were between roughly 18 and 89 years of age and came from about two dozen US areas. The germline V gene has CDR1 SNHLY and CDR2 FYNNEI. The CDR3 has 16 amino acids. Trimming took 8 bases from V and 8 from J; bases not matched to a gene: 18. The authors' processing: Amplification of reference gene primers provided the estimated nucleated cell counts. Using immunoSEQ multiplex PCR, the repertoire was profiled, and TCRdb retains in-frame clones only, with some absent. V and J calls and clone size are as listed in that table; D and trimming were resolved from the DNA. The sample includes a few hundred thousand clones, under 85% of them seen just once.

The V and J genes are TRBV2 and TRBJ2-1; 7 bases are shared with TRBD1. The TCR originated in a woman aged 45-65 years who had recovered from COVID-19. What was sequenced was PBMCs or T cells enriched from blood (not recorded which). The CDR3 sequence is CASGTVVFVRPDEQFF. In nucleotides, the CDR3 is TGTGCCAGCGGGACAGTGGTATTCGTGAGGCCGGATGAGCAGTTCTTC.